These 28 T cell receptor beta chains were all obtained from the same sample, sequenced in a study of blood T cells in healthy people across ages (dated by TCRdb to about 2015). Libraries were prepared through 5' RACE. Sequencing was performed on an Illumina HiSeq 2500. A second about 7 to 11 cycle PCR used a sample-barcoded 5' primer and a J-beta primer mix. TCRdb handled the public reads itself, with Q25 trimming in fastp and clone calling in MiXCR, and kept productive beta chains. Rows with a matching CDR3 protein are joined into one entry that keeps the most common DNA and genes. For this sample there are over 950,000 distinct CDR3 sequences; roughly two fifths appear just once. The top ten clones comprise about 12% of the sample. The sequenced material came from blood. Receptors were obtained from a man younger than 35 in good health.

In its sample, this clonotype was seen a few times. The CDR3 DNA reads TGCGCCAGCAGCCAACCTCAGGGGCCAATCGCTGAAGCTTTCTTT. It codes for CASSQPQGPIAEAFF. This sequence joins TRBV4-1 and TRBJ1-1, with a possible D match to TRBD1 (6 bases). The CDR3 has 15 residues. Trimming cost V 2 bases and J 6 bases, with 16 bases left between them. The V gene's germline CDR1 is MGHRA and CDR2 YSYEKL.

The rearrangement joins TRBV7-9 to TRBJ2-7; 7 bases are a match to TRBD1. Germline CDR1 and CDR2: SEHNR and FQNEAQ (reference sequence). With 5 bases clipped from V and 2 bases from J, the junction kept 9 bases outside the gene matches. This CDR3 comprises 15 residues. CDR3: CASSLRDSPTYEQYF. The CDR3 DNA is TGTGCCAGCAGCCTAAGGGACAGCCCTACCTACGAGCAGTACTTC.

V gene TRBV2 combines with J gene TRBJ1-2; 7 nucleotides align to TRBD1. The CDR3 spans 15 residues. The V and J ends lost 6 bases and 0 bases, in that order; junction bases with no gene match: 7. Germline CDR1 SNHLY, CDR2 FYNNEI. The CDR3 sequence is CASSLTGPANYGYTF. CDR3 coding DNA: TGTGCCAGCAGCCTGACAGGGCCAGCTAACTATGGCTACACCTTC.

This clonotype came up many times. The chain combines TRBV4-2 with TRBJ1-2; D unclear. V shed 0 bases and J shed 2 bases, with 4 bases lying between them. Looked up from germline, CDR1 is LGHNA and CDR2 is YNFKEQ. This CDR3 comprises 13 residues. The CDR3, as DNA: TGTGCCAGCAGCCAAGAATCCAACTATGGCTACACCTTC. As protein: CASSQESNYGYTF.

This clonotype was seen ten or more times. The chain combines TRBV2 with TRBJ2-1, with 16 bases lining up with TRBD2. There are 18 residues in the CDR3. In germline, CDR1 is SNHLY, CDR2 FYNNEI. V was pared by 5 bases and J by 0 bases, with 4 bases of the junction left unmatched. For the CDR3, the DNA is TGTGCCAGCAGTCCTGGGACTAGCGGGGGGGCCTCCTACAATGAGCAGTTCTTC. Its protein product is CASSPGTSGGASYNEQFF.

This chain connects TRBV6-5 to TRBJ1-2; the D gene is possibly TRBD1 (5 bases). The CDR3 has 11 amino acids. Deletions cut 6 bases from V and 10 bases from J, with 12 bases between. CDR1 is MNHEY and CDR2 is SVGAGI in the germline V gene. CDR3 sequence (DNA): TGTGCCAGCAGATGGGGACCTAACTACACCTTC. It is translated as CASRWGPNYTF.

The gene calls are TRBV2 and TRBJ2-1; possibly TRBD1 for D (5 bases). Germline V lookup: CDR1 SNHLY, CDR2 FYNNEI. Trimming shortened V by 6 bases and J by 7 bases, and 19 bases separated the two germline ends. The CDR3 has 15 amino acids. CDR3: CASSADSRTGNEQFF. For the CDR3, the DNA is TGTGCCAGCAGCGCAGACAGCCGCACCGGGAATGAGCAGTTCTTC.

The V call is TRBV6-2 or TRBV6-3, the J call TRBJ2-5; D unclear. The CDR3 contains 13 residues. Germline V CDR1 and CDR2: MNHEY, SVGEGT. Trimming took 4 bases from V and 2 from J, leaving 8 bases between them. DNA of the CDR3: TGTGCCAGCAGTTTCACCCTTCAAGAGACCCAGTACTTC. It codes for CASSFTLQETQYF.

The chain's CDR3 is CASSEARSGGYGYTF. In DNA form, the CDR3 reads TGTGCCAGCAGTGAAGCGCGTTCGGGGGGCTATGGCTACACCTTC. The V and J genes are TRBV2 and TRBJ1-2; tentatively, D is TRBD1 (5 bases). Looked up from germline, CDR1 is SNHLY and CDR2 is FYNNEI. Trimming removed 0 bases at V and 4 bases at J, with 12 bases between. The CDR3 consists of 15 residues.

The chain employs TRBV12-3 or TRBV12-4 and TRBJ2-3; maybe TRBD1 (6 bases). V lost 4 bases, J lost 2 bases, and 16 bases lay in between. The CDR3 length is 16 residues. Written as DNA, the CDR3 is TGTGCCAGCAGTTCCCCCCGGGGACAACTCACAGATACGCAGTATTTT. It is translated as CASSSPRGQLTDTQYF.

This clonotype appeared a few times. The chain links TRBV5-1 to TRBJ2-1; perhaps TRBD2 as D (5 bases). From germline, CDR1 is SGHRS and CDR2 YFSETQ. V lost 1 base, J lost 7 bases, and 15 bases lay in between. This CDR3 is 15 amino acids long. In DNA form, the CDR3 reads TGCGCCAGCAGCTTGTCCCAGGCTTCGGGAAATGAGCAGTTCTTC. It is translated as CASSLSQASGNEQFF.

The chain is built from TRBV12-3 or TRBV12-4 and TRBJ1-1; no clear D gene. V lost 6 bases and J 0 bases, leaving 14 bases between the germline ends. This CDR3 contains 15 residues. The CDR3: CASRAGVQMNTEAFF. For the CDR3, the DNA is TGTGCCAGCAGGGCCGGGGTACAAATGAACACTGAAGCTTTCTTT.

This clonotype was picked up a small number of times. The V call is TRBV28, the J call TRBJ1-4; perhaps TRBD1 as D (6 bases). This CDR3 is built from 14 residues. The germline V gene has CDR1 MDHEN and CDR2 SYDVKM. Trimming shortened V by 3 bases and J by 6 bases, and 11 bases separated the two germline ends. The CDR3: CASSLGGPDEKLFF. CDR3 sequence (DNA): TGTGCCAGCAGTTTGGGGGGGCCTGATGAAAAACTGTTTTTT.

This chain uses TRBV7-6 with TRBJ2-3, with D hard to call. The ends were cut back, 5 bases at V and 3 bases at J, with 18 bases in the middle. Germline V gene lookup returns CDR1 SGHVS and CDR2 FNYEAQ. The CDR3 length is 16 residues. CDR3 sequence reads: CASSASDVRRTDTQYF. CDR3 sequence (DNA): TGTGCCAGCAGCGCGTCGGACGTAAGGCGGACAGATACGCAGTATTTT.

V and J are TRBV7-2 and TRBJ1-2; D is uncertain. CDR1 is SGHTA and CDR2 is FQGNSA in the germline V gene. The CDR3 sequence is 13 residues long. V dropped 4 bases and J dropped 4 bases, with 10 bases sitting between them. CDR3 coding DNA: TGTGCCAGCAGCTCTCGACCGAGCTATGGCTACACCTTC. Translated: CASSSRPSYGYTF.

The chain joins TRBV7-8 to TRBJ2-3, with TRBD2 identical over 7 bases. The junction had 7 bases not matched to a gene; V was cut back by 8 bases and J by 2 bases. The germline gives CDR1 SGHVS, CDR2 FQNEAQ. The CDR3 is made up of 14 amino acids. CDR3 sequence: CASVTGTNTDTQYF. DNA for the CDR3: TGTGCCAGCGTGACCGGGACTAACACAGATACGCAGTATTTT.

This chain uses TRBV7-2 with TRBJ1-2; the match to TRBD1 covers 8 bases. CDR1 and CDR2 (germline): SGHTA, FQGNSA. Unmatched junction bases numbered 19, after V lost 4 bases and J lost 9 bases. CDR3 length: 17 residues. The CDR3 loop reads CASSSPRTGKSIVSYTF. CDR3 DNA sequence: TGTGCCAGCAGCTCCCCCAGGACAGGGAAAAGTATCGTTAGCTACACCTTC.

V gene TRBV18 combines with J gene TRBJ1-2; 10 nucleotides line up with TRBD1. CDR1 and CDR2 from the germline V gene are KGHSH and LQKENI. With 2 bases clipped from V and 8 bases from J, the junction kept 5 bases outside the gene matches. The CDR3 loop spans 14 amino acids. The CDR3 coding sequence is TGTGCCAGCTCACCATCCGGGACAGGGGTCGGCTACACCTTC. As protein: CASSPSGTGVGYTF. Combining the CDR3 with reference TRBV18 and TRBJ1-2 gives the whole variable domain NAGVMQNPRHLVRRRGQEARLRCSPMKGHSHVYWYRQLPEEGLKFMVYLQKENIIDESGMPKERFSAEFPKEGPSILRIQQVVRGDSAAYFCASSPSGTGVGYTFGSGTRLTVV.

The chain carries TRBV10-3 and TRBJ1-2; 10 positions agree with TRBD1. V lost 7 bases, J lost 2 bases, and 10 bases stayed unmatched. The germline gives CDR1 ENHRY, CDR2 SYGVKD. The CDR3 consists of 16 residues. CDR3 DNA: TGTGCCATCATAGCGGGACAGGGGAGTCCGAACTATGGCTACACCTTC. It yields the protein CAIIAGQGSPNYGYTF.

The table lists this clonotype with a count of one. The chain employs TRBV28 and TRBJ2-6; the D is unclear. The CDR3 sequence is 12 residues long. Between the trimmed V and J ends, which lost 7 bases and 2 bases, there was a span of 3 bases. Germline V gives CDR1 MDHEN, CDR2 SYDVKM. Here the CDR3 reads CASTPGANVLTF. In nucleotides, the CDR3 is TGTGCCAGCACCCCTGGGGCCAACGTCCTGACTTTC.

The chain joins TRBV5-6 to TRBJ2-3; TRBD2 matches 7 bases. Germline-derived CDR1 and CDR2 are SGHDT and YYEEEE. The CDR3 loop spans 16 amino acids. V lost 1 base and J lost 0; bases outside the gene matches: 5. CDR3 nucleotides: TGTGCCAGCAGCTTGATTAGGGGACTAAGCACAGATACGCAGTATTTT. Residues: CASSLIRGLSTDTQYF.

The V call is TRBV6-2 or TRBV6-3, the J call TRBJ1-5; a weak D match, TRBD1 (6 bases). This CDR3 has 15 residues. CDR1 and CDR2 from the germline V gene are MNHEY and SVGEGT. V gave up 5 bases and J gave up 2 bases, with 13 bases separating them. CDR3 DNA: TGTGCCAGCAGTAGGGGGAGGGCGGGCAATCAGCCCCAGCATTTT. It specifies CASSRGRAGNQPQHF.

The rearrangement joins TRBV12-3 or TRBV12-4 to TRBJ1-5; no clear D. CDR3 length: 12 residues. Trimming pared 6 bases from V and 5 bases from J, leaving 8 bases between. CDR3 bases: TGTGCCAGCAGCAATGCCGATCAGCCCCAGCATTTT. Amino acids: CASSNADQPQHF.

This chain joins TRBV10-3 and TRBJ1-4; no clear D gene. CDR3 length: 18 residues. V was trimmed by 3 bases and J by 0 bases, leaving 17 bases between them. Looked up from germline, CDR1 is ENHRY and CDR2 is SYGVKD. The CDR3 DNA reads TGTGCCATCAGTGAACGGTTCCCCCTAGTTGCAACTAATGAAAAACTGTTTTTT. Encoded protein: CAISERFPLVATNEKLFF.

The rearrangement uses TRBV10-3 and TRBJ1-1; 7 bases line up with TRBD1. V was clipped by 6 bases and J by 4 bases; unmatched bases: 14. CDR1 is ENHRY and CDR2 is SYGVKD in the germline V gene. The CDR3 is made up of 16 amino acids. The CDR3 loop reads CAISGGRLGGGTEAFF. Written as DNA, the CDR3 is TGTGCCATCAGCGGTGGGAGGTTAGGGGGCGGCACTGAAGCTTTCTTT.

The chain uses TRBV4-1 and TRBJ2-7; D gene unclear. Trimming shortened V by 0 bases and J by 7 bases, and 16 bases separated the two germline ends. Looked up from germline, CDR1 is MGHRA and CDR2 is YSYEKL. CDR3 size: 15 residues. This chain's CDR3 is CASSQERVTYNEQYF. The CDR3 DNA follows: TGCGCCAGCAGCCAAGAAAGGGTGACCTACAATGAGCAGTACTTC.

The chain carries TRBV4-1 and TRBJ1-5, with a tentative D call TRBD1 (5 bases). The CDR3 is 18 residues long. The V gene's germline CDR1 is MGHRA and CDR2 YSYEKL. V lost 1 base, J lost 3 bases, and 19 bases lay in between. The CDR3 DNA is TGCGCCAGCAGCCAAGGAGTCTGGGGGGGAGCCGACAATCAGCCCCAGCATTTT. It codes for CASSQGVWGGADNQPQHF.

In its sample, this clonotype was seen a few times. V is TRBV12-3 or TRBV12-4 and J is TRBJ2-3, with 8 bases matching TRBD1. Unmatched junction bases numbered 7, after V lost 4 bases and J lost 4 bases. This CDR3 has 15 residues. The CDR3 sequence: CASSSLGTGPDTQYF. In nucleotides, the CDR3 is TGTGCCAGCAGTTCCCTTGGGACAGGTCCAGATACGCAGTATTTT.